The 6 T cell receptor beta chains listed next were all sequenced from one sample in a study of T cell repertoires in cytomegalovirus infection. These receptors have no identified antigens. TCRdb processed the reads anew with MiXCR; each CDR3 protein has one entry. This sample yields more than 45,000 distinct CDR3 sequences, of which roughly 20% are seen a single time; 64% belongs to the top ten. Sequences were derived from CD8+ T cells from cultured PBMCs, sampled from culture after CMV antigen stimulation. The receptors derive from a human donor in good health (CMV status not recorded). Some clones in this sample may be carry-over from other donors' samples.

The table lists this clonotype with many counts. The V gene is TRBV4-2, the J gene TRBJ2-1; a weak D match, TRBD1 (6 bases). CDR3 length: 15 residues. With 3 bases removed from V and 4 bases from J, the gap between germline ends came to 13 bases. CDR1 is LGHNA, CDR2 YNFKEQ, per germline. CDR3 loop: CASSHRQEPYNEQFF. The CDR3 DNA reads as TGTGCCAGCAGCCATCGACAGGAACCTTACAATGAGCAGTTCTTC.

This clonotype was counted only a few times. In nucleotides, the CDR3 is TGTGCCAGCAGCCTTTCCGGGACCCCGGCCAATGAGCAGTTCTTC. Translated: CASSLSGTPANEQFF. This chain joins TRBV5-6 and TRBJ2-1; TRBD1 or TRBD2 may be the D gene (5 bases each). This CDR3 has 15 residues. CDR1 is SGHDT and CDR2 is YYEEEE in the germline V gene. The germline V and J ends were trimmed by 4 bases and 6 bases, with 17 bases remaining between them.

This clonotype was detected only a few times. The rearrangement joins TRBV7-2 to TRBJ2-1; 7 nucleotides align to TRBD2. Germline V gene lookup returns CDR1 SGHTA and CDR2 FQGNSA. The V and J ends lost 2 bases and 0 bases, in that order; junction bases with no gene match: 13. The CDR3 has 19 residues. Here the CDR3 reads CASSLRGSERGSSYNEQFF. CDR3 sequence (DNA): TGTGCCAGCAGCTTAAGAGGGTCTGAGCGGGGAAGCTCCTACAATGAGCAGTTCTTC. Using reference TRBV7-2 and TRBJ2-1 for the parts outside the CDR3, the full variable domain is GAGVSQSPSNKVTEKGKDVELRCDPISGHTALYWYRQSLGQGLEFLIYFQGNSAPDKSGLPSDRFSAERTGGSVSTLTIQRTQQEDSAVYLCASSLRGSERGSSYNEQFFGPGTRLTVL.

This clonotype was found a few times. The chain is built from TRBV12-3 or TRBV12-4 and TRBJ2-3, with 13 nucleotides matching TRBD2. With V trimmed by 1 base and J by 0 bases, 4 bases remained unmatched. CDR3 length: 18 amino acids. This chain's CDR3 is CASSLVMTSGGSTDTQYF. The CDR3 bases are TGTGCCAGCAGTTTAGTGATGACTAGCGGGGGGAGCACAGATACGCAGTATTTT.

The chain is built from TRBV20-1 and TRBJ2-7, with 7 positions matching TRBD1. The CDR3 is made up of 15 amino acids. CDR1 and CDR2 (germline): DFQATT, SNEGSKA (reference sequence). V was pared by 6 bases and J by 1 base, with 12 bases of the junction left unmatched. The CDR3 DNA sequence: TGCAGTGCCTCCCCCCCCTGGGACAGTTCCTACGAGCAGTACTTC. Translating gives CSASPPWDSSYEQYF.

The chain links TRBV29-1 to TRBJ2-3; 13 bases are shared with TRBD2. Germline lookup yields CDR1 SQVTM and CDR2 ANQGSEA. The V segment lost 2 bases and the J segment 7 bases; nucleotides outside the gene matches: 6. CDR3 size: 15 residues. CDR3 coding DNA: TGCAGCGTTGAAACGACTAGCGGGAGGACCAATACGCAGTATTTT. It encodes CSVETTSGRTNTQYF.